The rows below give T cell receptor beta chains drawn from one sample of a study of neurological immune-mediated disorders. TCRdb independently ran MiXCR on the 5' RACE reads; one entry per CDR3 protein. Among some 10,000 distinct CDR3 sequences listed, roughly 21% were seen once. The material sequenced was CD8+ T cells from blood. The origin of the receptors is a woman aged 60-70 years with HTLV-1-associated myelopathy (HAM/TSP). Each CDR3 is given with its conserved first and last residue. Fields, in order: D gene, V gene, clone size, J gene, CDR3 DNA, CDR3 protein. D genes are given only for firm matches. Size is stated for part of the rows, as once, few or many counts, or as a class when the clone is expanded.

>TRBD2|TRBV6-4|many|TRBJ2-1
TGTGCCAGCAGTGTTATGGCGGGGGACTACAATGAGCAGTTCTTC
CASSVMAGDYNEQFF
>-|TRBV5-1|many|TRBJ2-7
TGCGCCAGCAGCCCCACAGGGAGAGGCTACGAGCAGTACTTC
CASSPTGRGYEQYF
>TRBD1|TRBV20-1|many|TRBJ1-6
TGCAGTGCTAGAGCAAGGGACAGAAATTTTTCACCCCTCCACTTT
CSARARDRNFSPLHF
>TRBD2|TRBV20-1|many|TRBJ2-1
TGCAGTGCCGTTAGCGGGGGGGCGGCCAATGAGCAGTTCTTC
CSAVSGGAANEQFF
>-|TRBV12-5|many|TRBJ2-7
TGTGCTAGTGGTTTAGGGGTGTCCTACGAGCAGTACTTC
CASGLGVSYEQYF
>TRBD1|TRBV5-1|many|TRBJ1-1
TGCGCCAGCAGCTTGGGTCTCGGGGACAGGGAGGGCACTGAAGCTTTCTTT
CASSLGLGDREGTEAFF
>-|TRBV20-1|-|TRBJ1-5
TGCAGTGCCACCAGCAGAGAAGGGGGTAATCAGCCCCAGCATTTT
CSATSREGGNQPQHF
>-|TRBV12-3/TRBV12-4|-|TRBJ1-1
TGTGCCAGCAGGCCTGGAGGCACTGAAGCTTTCTTT
CASRPGGTEAFF
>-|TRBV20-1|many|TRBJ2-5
TGCAGTGCTCCAGATTGGAACCAAGAGACCCAGTACTTC
CSAPDWNQETQYF
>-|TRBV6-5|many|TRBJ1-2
TGTGCCAGCAGTTCCTGGGGAGAGGGCTACACCTTC
CASSSWGEGYTF
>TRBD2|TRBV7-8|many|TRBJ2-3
TGTGCCAGCAGCTTAACCGTTAGCGGGAACACAGATACGCAGTATTTT
CASSLTVSGNTDTQYF